The source of this T cell receptor beta chain is a study of blood T cell repertoires in COVID-19. Study details: The origin of the acute and convalescent COVID-19 samples was the United States, Italy and Spain. T cells, B-cell-depleted T cells, or PBMCs supplied cDNA or gDNA.

The CDR3 consists of 15 residues. Per germline, CDR1 ENHRY and CDR2 SYGVKD. The V end lost 8 bases, the J end lost 4 bases, and 18 bases lay between the germline ends. This clone was detected only a few times. Original data processing: Quantification of nucleated cells was approximated via reference gene primer amplification. The table came from immunoSEQ multiplex PCR; TCRdb's copy has only in-frame clones and leaves some out. V and J calls plus clone size are reproduced from that table; the DNA served to infer D and trimming. Of roughly 100,000 clones detected, over 70% appear once; the ten largest clones hold about 16%.

The TCR comes from a man in his forties or fifties with acute or convalescent COVID-19. V gene TRBV10-3 combines with J gene TRBJ2-1, with D possibly being TRBD2 (6 bases). The sample comprised peripheral blood. The CDR3 DNA is TGTGCCATCTCGGCGGGGCCTAGCGTGTACAATGAGCAGTTCTTC. Encoded protein: CAISAGPSVYNEQFF.